This T cell receptor beta chain derives from a study of vaccination and CD4 T cells after COVID-19. Study in general: Convalescent donors: six male, four female; seven Caucasian, two Asian, one multiracial, two Hispanic. Median time from second vaccine dose to sampling was about 70 days (14 to 241). Findings of the study overall: Median approximately 90% of reactive clones detected in convalescent patients emerged only post-vaccination.

V shed 10 bases and J shed 1 base, with 20 bases lying between them. CDR3 length: 16 residues. Germline V gives CDR1 ENHRY, CDR2 SYGVKD. With the Oncomine TCR Beta short-read assay, DNA from cultured CD4+ T cells was sequenced. One entry per CDR3 protein, called by TCRdb with MiXCR from the PCR reads. The repertoire holds around 16,000 distinct CDR3 sequences, roughly 59% seen once, with roughly 10% in the top ten. Treatment defined: roughly 10-day PBMC culture with coronavirus spike peptide pools or control peptides (ViraFEST assay). Points on this clonotype: What it binds is unknown.

The sequenced sample consisted of CD4+ T cells from blood, cultured in vitro. This clonotype was obtained from a human donor who had recovered from COVID-19. The chain links TRBV10-3 to TRBJ1-5; D perhaps matches TRBD1 (6 bases). The CDR3 here is CATGEGWGLSNQPQHF. CDR3 nucleotide sequence: TGTGCCACAGGGGAGGGGTGGGGCCTAAGCAATCAGCCCCAGCATTTT.